The clone carrying this T cell receptor (beta chain) has a handful of counts. This specimen belongs to a study of patients and donors after allogeneic stem cell transplantation. TCRdb independently ran MiXCR on the RT-PCR reads; one entry per CDR3 protein. The sample lists about 960,000 distinct CDR3 sequences, around 17% occurring once. J was trimmed by 3 bases and V by 0 bases; bases with no gene match: 12. The CDR3 runs to 17 residues. Germline CDR1 is DFQATT and CDR2 is SNEGSKA (reference sequence). The sample taken for sequencing was blood, either unsorted or a sorted T cell fraction (not recorded which). V gene TRBV20-1 combines with J gene TRBJ2-3; 7 positions match TRBD1. The clonotype was recovered from a human donor who was either an allogeneic HSCT recipient or a stem cell or donor lymphocyte infusion donor (not recorded which). It is not recorded whose cells these are; they may come from a transplant donor. The CDR3 reads CSARDLEGAEETDTQYF. The CDR3, as DNA: TGCAGTGCTAGAGATCTCGAGGGGGCCGAAGAAACAGATACGCAGTATTTT.